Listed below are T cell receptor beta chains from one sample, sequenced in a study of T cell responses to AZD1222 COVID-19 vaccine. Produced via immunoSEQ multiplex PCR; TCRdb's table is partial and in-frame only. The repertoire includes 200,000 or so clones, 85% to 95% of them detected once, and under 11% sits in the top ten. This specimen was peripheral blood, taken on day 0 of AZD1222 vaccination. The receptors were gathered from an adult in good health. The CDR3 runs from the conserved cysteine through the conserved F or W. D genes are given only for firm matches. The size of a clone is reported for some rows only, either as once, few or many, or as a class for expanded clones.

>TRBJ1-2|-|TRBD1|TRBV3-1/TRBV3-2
CASSAGQTQRYTF
TGTGCCAGCAGCGCGGGACAGACACAACGCTACACCTTC
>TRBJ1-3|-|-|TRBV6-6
CASSYPAGSGGNTIYF
TGTGCCAGCAGTTACCCAGCAGGGTCTGGTGGAAACACCATATATTTT
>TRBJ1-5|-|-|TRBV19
CASRSTAYSNQPQHF
TGTGCCAGTAGGAGCACAGCATATAGCAATCAGCCCCAGCATTTT
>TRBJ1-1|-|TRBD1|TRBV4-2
CASSGRDRGPGNTEAFF
TGTGCCAGCAGCGGCCGGGACAGGGGGCCGGGAAACACTGAAGCTTTCTTT
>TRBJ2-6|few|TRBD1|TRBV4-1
CASSPGGLSGANVLTF
TGCGCCAGCAGTCCAGGGGGCCTCTCTGGGGCCAACGTCCTGACTTTC
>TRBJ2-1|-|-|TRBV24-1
CATSDQGSRSYNEQFF
TGTGCCACCAGTGATCAGGGATCGAGGTCCTACAATGAGCAGTTCTTC
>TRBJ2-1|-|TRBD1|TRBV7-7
CASSLDRGPYNEQFF
TGTGCCAGCAGCTTAGACAGGGGCCCCTACAATGAGCAGTTCTTC
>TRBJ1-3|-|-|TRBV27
CASSLSGAPGNTIYF
TGTGCCAGCAGTTTATCGGGGGCCCCTGGAAACACCATATATTTT
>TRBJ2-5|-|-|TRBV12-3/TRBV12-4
CASSQYQETQYF
TGTGCCAGCAGCCAGTACCAAGAGACCCAGTACTTC
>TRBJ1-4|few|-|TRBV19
CASTSPGNEKLFF
TGTGCCAGTACCTCCCCCGGTAATGAAAAACTGTTTTTT
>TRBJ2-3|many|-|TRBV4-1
CASSFSRGRELTDTQYF
TGCGCCAGCAGCTTTTCCAGGGGGCGGGAGCTAACAGATACGCAGTATTTT
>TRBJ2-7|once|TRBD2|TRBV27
CASRTSGRFYEQYF
TGTGCCAGCAGGACTAGCGGGAGGTTCTACGAGCAGTACTTC
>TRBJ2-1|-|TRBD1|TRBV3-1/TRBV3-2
CASSRDRAEQFF
TGTGCCAGCAGCCGGGACAGGGCTGAGCAGTTCTTC
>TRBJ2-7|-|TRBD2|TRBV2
CASSPSGGVSGSAHEQYF
TGTGCCAGCTCGCCCTCCGGGGGGGTGAGCGGGAGTGCCCACGAGCAGTACTTC
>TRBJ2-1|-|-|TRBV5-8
CASSLRNEQFF
TGTGCCAGCAGCTTGAGGAATGAGCAGTTCTTC
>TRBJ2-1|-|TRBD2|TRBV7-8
CASVPRLAGGYNEQFF
TGTGCCAGCGTACCCCGCCTAGCGGGAGGGTACAATGAGCAGTTCTTC
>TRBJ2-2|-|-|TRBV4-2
CASSQERGAQNTGELFF
TGTGCCAGCAGCCAAGAACGGGGGGCGCAGAACACCGGGGAGCTGTTTTTT
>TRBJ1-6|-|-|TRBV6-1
CASSGLSASLNSPLHF
TGTGCCAGCAGTGGTTTATCGGCCTCCCTTAATTCACCCCTCCACTTT
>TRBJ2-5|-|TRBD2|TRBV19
CASSIGLAGAQETQYF
TGTGCCAGTAGTATAGGACTAGCGGGAGCCCAAGAGACCCAGTACTTC
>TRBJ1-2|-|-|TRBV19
CASSIGTGGYTF
TGTGCCAGTAGTATAGGCACGGGCGGCTACACCTTC
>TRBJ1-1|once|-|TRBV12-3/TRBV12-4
CASRIEGSTEAFF
TGTGCCAGCAGGATTGAGGGGTCCACTGAAGCTTTCTTT
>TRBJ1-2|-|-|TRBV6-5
CASSRGRGYYGYTF
TGTGCCAGCTCAAGGGGGAGGGGCTACTATGGCTACACCTTC
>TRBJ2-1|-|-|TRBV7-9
CASSFKGRSSYNEQFF
TGTGCCAGCAGCTTTAAGGGGCGGAGCTCCTACAATGAGCAGTTCTTC
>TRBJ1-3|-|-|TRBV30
CASPQGNSGNTIYF
TGTGCTTCTCCACAGGGTAACTCTGGAAACACCATATATTTT
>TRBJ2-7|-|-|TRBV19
CASSIGLEQYF
TGTGCCAGTAGTATCGGGCTCGAGCAGTACTTC
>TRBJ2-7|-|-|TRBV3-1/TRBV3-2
CASSRRNQGTYEQYF
TGTGCCAGCAGCCGCAGAAACCAGGGGACCTACGAGCAGTACTTC
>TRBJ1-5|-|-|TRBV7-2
CASSLEAGRGLQPQHF
TGTGCCAGCAGCTTAGAGGCGGGCCGGGGACTTCAGCCCCAGCATTTT
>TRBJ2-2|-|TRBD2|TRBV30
CAWSWTSGRRGGELFF
TGTGCCTGGAGTTGGACTAGCGGGAGGAGGGGCGGGGAGCTGTTTTTT
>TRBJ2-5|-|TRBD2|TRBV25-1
CASSDPGLAGVLQETQYF
TGTGCCAGCAGTGACCCGGGACTAGCGGGAGTGTTACAAGAGACCCAGTACTTC
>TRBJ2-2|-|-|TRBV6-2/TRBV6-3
CASSLKAGNTGELFF
TGTGCCAGCAGTTTAAAGGCGGGGAACACCGGGGAGCTGTTTTTT
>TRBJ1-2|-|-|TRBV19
CASSIDDHHDYGYTF
TGTGCCAGTAGTATAGATGATCATCACGACTATGGCTACACCTTC
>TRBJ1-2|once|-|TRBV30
CAWSHGQSGYTF
TGTGCCTGGAGTCACGGGCAGAGCGGCTACACCTTC
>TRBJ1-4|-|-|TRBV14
CASSLSAGAGEKLFF
TGTGCCAGCAGCCTCAGTGCAGGGGCAGGGGAAAAACTGTTTTTT
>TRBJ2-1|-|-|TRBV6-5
CASSYSRDEQFF
TGTGCCAGCAGTTACTCGAGGGATGAGCAGTTCTTC
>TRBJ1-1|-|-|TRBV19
CASSTGSTEAFF
TGTGCCAGTAGTACAGGGAGCACTGAAGCTTTCTTT
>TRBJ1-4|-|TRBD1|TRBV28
CASSGPGQGLGKLFF
TGTGCCAGCAGTGGCCCGGGACAGGGTCTTGGAAAACTGTTTTTT
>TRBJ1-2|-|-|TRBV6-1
CASSEGTGPIYGYTF
TGTGCCAGCAGTGAAGGCACGGGGCCGATATATGGCTACACCTTC
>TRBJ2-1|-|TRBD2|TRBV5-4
CASSPRAGGPLNEQFF
TGTGCCAGCAGCCCACGAGCGGGAGGGCCGCTCAATGAGCAGTTCTTC
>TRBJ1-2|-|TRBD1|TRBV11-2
CASSLDRTGGAYGYTF
TGTGCCAGCAGCTTAGATCGGACAGGGGGAGCCTATGGCTACACCTTC
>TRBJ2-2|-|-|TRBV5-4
CASSSDSTGELFF
TGTGCCAGCAGCTCGGATAGTACCGGGGAGCTGTTTTTT
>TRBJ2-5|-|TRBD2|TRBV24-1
CATSGGLAGRETQYF
TGTGCCACCAGTGGTGGACTAGCGGGTCGGGAGACCCAGTACTTC
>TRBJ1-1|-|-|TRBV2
CASSRGGSLNTEAFF
TGTGCCAGCAGCCGAGGGGGGTCCTTGAACACTGAAGCTTTCTTT
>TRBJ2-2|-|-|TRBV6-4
CASSEGSRDTGELFF
TGTGCCAGCAGTGAAGGTAGCAGGGACACCGGGGAGCTGTTTTTT
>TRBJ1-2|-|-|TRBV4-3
CASSQDWGRQGANYGYTF
TGCGCCAGCAGCCAAGATTGGGGAAGGCAGGGAGCTAACTATGGCTACACCTTC
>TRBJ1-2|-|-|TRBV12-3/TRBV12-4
CASSQGHGYTF
TGTGCCAGCAGCCAGGGACATGGCTACACCTTC
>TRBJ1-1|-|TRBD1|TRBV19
CASSTTRQGWNTEAFF
TGTGCCAGTAGTACGACTCGACAGGGTTGGAACACTGAAGCTTTCTTT
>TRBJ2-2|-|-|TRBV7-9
CASSWVWGAGELFF
TGTGCCAGCAGCTGGGTCTGGGGCGCGGGGGAGCTGTTTTTT